This section outlines one T cell receptor beta chain sequence together with its context. Germline lookup yields CDR1 ENHRY and CDR2 SYGVKD. V shed 6 bases and J shed 2 bases, with 10 bases lying between them. CDR3 length: 13 amino acids. Per the study methods: Scientists estimated how many nucleated cells there were by amplifying reference gene primers. TCRdb's table, derived via immunoSEQ multiplex PCR, lists solely in-frame clones and lacks some. V and J calls and clone size follow that table, whereas D and trimming were derived from the DNA. In the table there are some 240,000 clones, 80% to 85% of which are singletons. This sample was taken from a study of blood T cell repertoires in COVID-19. Across the study: The samples span acute and convalescent COVID-19 from the United States, Italy and Spain.

J is TRBJ1-2 and V is TRBV10-3; tentatively, D is TRBD1 (6 bases). The sample consisted of peripheral blood. The TCR was taken from a woman in her thirties or forties who had recovered from COVID-19. CDR3 loop: CAISGTPNYGYTF. The CDR3, as DNA: TGTGCCATCAGCGGGACACCAAACTATGGCTACACCTTC.